The T cell receptor beta chain under discussion was sequenced for a study of CD8+CD57+ T cells in acquired aplastic anemia. On the study more broadly: Yields of DNA that came from sorted CD4+ and CD8+ cells averaged approximately 3.5 ug.

Genomic DNA, the template, was used for profiling of the TCR beta VDJ and CDR3. TCRdb ran MiXCR on the reads and lists one entry per CDR3 protein. The sample records 150,000 to 160,000 distinct CDR3 sequences, over 50% being singletons. Points on this clonotype: The antigen remains undetermined.

The CDR3 sequence is 15 residues long. Per germline, CDR1 SGHTA and CDR2 FQGNSA. Trimming shortened V by 1 base and J by 5 bases, and 14 bases separated the two germline ends. Patients included in sequencing had previously demonstrated CD8+CD57+ cell expansion by flow cytometry. Therapy had not been given to patients before blood sampling. Study-wide points: Between patients and controls, around 30 CD8+ CDR3 sequences were found in common. Patients were compared with controls for CD8+ Simpson's diversity, and no significant difference emerged.

V is TRBV7-2 and J is TRBJ2-5, with D possibly being TRBD2 (6 bases). This clonotype was sampled from a human donor with aplastic anemia. Source material: sorted CD4+, CD8+, or CD8+CD57+ T cells (not recorded which) from PBMCs. CDR3 residues: CASSLVGGKGETQYF. The CDR3 nucleotides read TGTGCCAGCAGCTTAGTCGGAGGGAAGGGGGAGACCCAGTACTTC.